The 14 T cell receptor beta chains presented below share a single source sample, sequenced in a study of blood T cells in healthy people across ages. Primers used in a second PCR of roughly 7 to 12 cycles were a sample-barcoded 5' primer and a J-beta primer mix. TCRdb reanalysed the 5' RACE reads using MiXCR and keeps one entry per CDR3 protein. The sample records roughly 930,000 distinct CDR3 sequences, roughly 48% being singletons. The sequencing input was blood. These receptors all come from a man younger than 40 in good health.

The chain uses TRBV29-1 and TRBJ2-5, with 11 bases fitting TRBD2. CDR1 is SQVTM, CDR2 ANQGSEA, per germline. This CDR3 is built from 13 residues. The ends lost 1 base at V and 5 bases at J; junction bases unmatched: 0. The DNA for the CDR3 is TGCAGCGTTGAAGCTAGCGGGGGGGAGACCCAGTACTTC. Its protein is CSVEASGGETQYF.

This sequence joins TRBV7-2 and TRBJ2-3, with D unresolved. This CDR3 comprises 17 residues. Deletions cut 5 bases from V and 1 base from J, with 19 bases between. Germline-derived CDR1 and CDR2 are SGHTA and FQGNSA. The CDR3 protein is CASSPGYGASGTDTQYF. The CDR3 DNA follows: TGTGCCAGCAGCCCAGGCTACGGCGCGTCGGGCACAGATACGCAGTATTTT. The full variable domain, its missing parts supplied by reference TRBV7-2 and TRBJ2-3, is GAGVSQSPSNKVTEKGKDVELRCDPISGHTALYWYRQSLGQGLEFLIYFQGNSAPDKSGLPSDRFSAERTGGSVSTLTIQRTQQEDSAVYLCASSPGYGASGTDTQYFGPGTRLTVL.

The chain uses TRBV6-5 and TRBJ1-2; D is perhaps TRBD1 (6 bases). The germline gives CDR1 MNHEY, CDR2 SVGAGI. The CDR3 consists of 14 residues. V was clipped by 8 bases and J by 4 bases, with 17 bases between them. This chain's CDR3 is CASREGGFSYGYTF. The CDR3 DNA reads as TGTGCCAGCCGGGAAGGGGGGTTCTCCTATGGCTACACCTTC.

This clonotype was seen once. As DNA, the CDR3 is TGCGCCAGCAGCCATCCAGGGACAGGGCCCGATGGCTACACCTTC. Its translation is CASSHPGTGPDGYTF. This chain links TRBV4-1 with TRBJ1-2; TRBD1 aligns across 9 bases. In germline, CDR1 is MGHRA, CDR2 YSYEKL. There are 15 residues in the CDR3. J was trimmed by 6 bases and V by 3 bases; bases with no gene match: 8.

The CDR3 DNA reads TGTGCCAGCAGCCAAACGGGGGCGAATAGCTATGGCTACACCTTC. Residues: CASSQTGANSYGYTF. V gene TRBV14 combines with J gene TRBJ1-2; D may be TRBD1 (6 bases). The V gene's germline CDR1 is SGHDN and CDR2 FVKESK. V was shortened by 2 bases and J by 4 bases, with 14 bases between the two germline ends. This CDR3 region has 15 residues.

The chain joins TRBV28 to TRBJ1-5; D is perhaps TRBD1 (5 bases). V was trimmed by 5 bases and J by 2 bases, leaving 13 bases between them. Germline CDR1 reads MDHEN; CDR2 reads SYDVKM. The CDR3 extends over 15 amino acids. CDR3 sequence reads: CASSPMGGGNQPQHF. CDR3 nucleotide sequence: TGTGCCAGCAGTCCCATGGGAGGGGGCAATCAGCCCCAGCATTTT.

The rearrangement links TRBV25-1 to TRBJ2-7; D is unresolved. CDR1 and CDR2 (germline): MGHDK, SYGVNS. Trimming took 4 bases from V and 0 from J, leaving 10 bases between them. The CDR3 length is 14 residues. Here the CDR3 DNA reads TGTGCCAGCAGTGGCTCACGGAGCTCCTACGAGCAGTACTTC. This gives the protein CASSGSRSSYEQYF.

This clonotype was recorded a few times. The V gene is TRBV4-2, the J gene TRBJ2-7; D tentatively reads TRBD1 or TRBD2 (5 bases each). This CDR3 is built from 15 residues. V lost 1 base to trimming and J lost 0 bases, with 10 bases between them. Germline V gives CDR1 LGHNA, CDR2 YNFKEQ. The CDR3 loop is CASSQASGPSYEQYF. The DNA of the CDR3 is TGTGCCAGCAGCCAAGCATCGGGGCCCTCCTACGAGCAGTACTTC.

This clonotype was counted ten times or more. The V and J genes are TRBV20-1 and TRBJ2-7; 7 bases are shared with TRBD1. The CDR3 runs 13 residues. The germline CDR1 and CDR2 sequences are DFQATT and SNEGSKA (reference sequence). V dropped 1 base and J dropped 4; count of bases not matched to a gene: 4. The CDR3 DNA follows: TGCAGTGCTAGAGGGGACAGAGATTACGAGCAGTACTTC. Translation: CSARGDRDYEQYF.

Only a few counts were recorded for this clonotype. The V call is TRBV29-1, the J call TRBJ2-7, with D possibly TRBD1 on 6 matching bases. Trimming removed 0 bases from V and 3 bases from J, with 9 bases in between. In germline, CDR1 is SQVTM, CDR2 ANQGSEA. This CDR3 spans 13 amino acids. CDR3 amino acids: CSVEDGTHYEQYF. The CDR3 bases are TGCAGCGTTGAAGATGGGACACACTACGAGCAGTACTTC.

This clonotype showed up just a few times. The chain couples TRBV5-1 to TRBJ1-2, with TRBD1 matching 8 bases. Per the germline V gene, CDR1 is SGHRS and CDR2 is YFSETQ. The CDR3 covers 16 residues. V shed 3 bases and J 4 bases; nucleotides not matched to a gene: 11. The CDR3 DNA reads TGCGCCAGCAGCTCGAGTGGACAGGGACTCCCCTATGGCTACACCTTC. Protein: CASSSSGQGLPYGYTF.

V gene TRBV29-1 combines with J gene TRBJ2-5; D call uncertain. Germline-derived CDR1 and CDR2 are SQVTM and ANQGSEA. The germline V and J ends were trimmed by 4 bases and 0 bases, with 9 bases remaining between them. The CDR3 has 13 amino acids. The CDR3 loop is CSVVEPYQETQYF. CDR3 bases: TGCAGCGTTGTCGAACCGTACCAAGAGACCCAGTACTTC.

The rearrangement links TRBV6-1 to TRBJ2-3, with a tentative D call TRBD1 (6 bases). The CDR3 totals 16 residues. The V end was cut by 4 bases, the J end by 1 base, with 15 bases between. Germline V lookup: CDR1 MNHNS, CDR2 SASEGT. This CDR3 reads CASSGPQYRGTDTQYF. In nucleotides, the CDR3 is TGTGCCAGCAGTGGGCCCCAATACAGGGGCACAGATACGCAGTATTTT.

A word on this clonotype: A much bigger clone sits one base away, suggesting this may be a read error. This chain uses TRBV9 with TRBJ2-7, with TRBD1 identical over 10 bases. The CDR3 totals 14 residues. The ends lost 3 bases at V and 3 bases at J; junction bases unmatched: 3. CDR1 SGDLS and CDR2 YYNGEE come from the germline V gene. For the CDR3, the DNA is TGTGCCAGCAGCGCCGGGACAGGGGACTACGAGCAGTACTTC. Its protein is CASSAGTGDYEQYF.